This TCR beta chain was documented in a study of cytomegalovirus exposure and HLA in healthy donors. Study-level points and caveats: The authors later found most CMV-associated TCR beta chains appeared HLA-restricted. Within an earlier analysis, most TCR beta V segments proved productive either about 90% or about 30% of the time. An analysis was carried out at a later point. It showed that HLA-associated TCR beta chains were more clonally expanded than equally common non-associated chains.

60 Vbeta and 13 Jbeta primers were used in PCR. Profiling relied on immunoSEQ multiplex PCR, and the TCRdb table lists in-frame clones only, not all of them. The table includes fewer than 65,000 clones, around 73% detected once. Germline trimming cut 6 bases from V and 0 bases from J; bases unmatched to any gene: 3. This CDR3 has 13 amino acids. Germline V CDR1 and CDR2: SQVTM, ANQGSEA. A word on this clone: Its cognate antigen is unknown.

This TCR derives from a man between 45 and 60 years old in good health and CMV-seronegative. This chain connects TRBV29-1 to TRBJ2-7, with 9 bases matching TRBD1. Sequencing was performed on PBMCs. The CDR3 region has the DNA TGCAGCGTGGGGACAGGGACCTCCTACGAGCAGTACTTC. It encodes CSVGTGTSYEQYF.